The next 22 T cell receptor beta chains were all read from a single sample in a study of T cell responses to AZD1222 COVID-19 vaccine. Profiled with immunoSEQ multiplex PCR; TCRdb holds only in-frame clones, not every one. The sample yields about 190,000 clones, 80% to 90% seen once. The sequencing here drew on peripheral blood, taken on day 0 of MenACWY control vaccination. The receptors derive from an adult in good health.

In this sample, this clone turned up a few times. V and J are TRBV30 and TRBJ1-4, with no clear D. Germline V CDR1 and CDR2: GTSNPN, SVGIG (reference sequence). The CDR3 has 14 residues. V lost 1 base, J lost 2 bases, and 8 bases lay in between. The CDR3 region is CAWSALVTNEKLFF. The CDR3 DNA is TGTGCCTGGAGTGCCCTGGTCACTAATGAAAAACTGTTTTTT.

The chain links TRBV18 to TRBJ2-1; D unclear. CDR1 and CDR2 from the germline V gene are KGHSH and LQKENI. This CDR3 contains 15 residues. The V and J ends lost 3 bases and 7 bases respectively, with 16 bases between them. Here the CDR3 reads CASSPGPTKGNEQFF. In nucleotides, the CDR3 is TGTGCCAGCTCACCTGGGCCAACCAAAGGTAATGAGCAGTTCTTC.

The chain combines TRBV7-2 with TRBJ2-5, with no clear D. Germline-derived CDR1 and CDR2 are SGHTA and FQGNSA. The CDR3 spans 13 residues. The ends were cut back, 2 bases at V and 2 bases at J, with 6 bases in the middle. This CDR3 is CASSLTLQETQYF. CDR3 coding DNA: TGTGCCAGCAGCTTAACGCTACAAGAGACCCAGTACTTC.

Of note for this clone: This sample includes further DNA sequences coding for the same CDR3. The V and J genes are TRBV5-1 and TRBJ1-1, with 7 bases lining up with TRBD1. J was trimmed by 0 bases and V by 3 bases; bases with no gene match: 2. CDR3 length: 14 residues. The germline gives CDR1 SGHRS, CDR2 YFSETQ. The CDR3 spells CASSSDRLNTEAFF. The CDR3 coding sequence is TGCGCCAGCAGCTCGGACAGGTTGAACACTGAAGCTTTCTTT.

The chain uses TRBV6-5 and TRBJ1-6; the D gene is possibly TRBD1 (5 bases). Germline CDR1 reads MNHEY; CDR2 reads SVGAGI. The CDR3 covers 15 residues. V dropped 7 bases and J dropped 5 bases, with 15 bases sitting between them. The CDR3 region has the DNA TGTGCCAGCACCGCCGGGCCAGGGCATAATTCACCCCTCCACTTT. Translation gives CASTAGPGHNSPLHF.

In regard to this clone: Other DNA variants within this sample encode the same CDR3. The chain couples TRBV3-1 (or the pseudogene TRBV3-2) to TRBJ2-7; 9 nucleotides align to TRBD2. The length of the CDR3 is 13 residues. V dropped 4 bases and J dropped 2; count of bases not matched to a gene: 0. From germline, CDR1 is LGHDT and CDR2 YNNKEL (reference sequence). The CDR3 region is CASSLAGAYEQYF. CDR3 DNA: TGTGCCAGCAGCCTAGCGGGAGCCTACGAGCAGTACTTC.

The genes are TRBV6-5 and TRBJ1-2; D is uncertain. The V end lost 6 bases, the J end lost 7 bases, and 18 bases lay between the germline ends. Germline CDR1 reads MNHEY; CDR2 reads SVGAGI. The length of the CDR3 is 14 residues. The DNA of the CDR3 is TGTGCCAGCAGCCAGGACGGTTTGGGGTCTGGCTACACCTTC. This codes for CASSQDGLGSGYTF.

This clone was detected a few times. The junction shows a germline mismatch at one end, possibly a read error. The genes are TRBV3-1 (or the pseudogene TRBV3-2) and TRBJ1-1; D gene uncertain. The CDR3 runs to 13 residues. Per germline, CDR1 LGHDT and CDR2 YNNKEL (reference sequence). The CDR3 region has the DNA TGTGCCAGCAGCCAACTGGGGAACCCTGAAGCTTTCTTT. The encoded protein is CASSQLGNPEAFF.

The chain employs TRBV5-6 and TRBJ2-2; no firm D call. Germline V gene data show CDR1 as SGHDT and CDR2 as YYEEEE. This CDR3 is built from 15 residues. The ends were cut back, 6 bases at V and 3 bases at J, with 15 bases in the middle. CDR3 protein: CASTPDGKDTGELFF. The DNA of the CDR3 is TGTGCCAGCACACCGGACGGCAAAGACACCGGGGAGCTGTTTTTT.

The genes are TRBV6-5 and TRBJ2-2; no clear D gene. V was pared by 6 bases and J by 3 bases, with 11 bases between. The CDR3 is made up of 14 amino acids. CDR1 is MNHEY and CDR2 is SVGAGI in the germline V gene. CDR3 sequence reads: CASSPLRDTGELFF. In DNA, the CDR3 is TGTGCCAGCAGCCCCCTACGGGACACCGGGGAGCTGTTTTTT.

Comments on this clone: The same CDR3 also results from other DNA sequences found in this sample. V usage is TRBV3-1 (or the pseudogene TRBV3-2) and J usage is TRBJ1-2, with TRBD1 as a possible D gene (5 bases). The V gene lost 1 base and the J gene lost 8 bases, with 5 bases spanning the gap. Looked up from germline, CDR1 is LGHDT and CDR2 is YNNKEL (reference sequence). The CDR3 covers 11 residues. Written as DNA, the CDR3 is TGTGCCAGCAGCCAAGGGGGCGGCTACACCTTC. Its protein product is CASSQGGGYTF.

The V call is TRBV10-2, the J call TRBJ2-5, with D perhaps given as TRBD1 or TRBD2 (5 bases each). The CDR3 totals 14 residues. Trimming shortened V by 0 bases and J by 7 bases, and 12 bases separated the two germline ends. Looked up from germline, CDR1 is WSHSY and CDR2 is SAAADI. CDR3 sequence (DNA): TGCGCCAGCAGTGAGTCGGGACGCCTAGTGACCCAGTACTTC. It translates to CASSESGRLVTQYF.

The rearrangement uses TRBV6-1 and TRBJ2-3; 7 nucleotides line up with TRBD1. This CDR3 is 17 amino acids long. The germline gives CDR1 MNHNS, CDR2 SASEGT. V shed 2 bases, J shed 3 bases, and the junction held 11 bases outside the gene matches. The CDR3 is CASSERGATGRTDTQYF. CDR3 DNA sequence: TGTGCCAGCAGTGAAAGAGGCGCGACAGGGAGAACAGATACGCAGTATTTT.

The chain couples TRBV30 to TRBJ2-3, with 7 bases matching TRBD1. Germline V gene sequence: CDR1 GTSNPN, CDR2 SVGIG (reference sequence). The CDR3 has 15 residues. With 2 bases clipped from V and 2 bases from J, the junction kept 7 bases outside the gene matches. In DNA form, the CDR3 reads TGTGCCTGGAGTCCGACAGGGCGCTACACAGATACGCAGTATTTT. Encoded protein: CAWSPTGRYTDTQYF. Full variable domain (outside the CDR3, taken from reference TRBV30 and TRBJ2-3): SQTIHQWPATLVQPVGSPLSLECTVEGTSNPNLYWYRQAAGRGLQLLFYSVGIGQISSEVPQNLSASRPQDRQFILSSKKLLLSDSGFYLCAWSPTGRYTDTQYFGPGTRLTVL.

This chain links TRBV11-1 with TRBJ2-7; D is ambiguous. This CDR3 contains 13 residues. V lost 1 base and J 1 base, leaving 5 bases between the germline ends. Germline-derived CDR1 and CDR2 are SGHAT and FQDESV (reference sequence). The CDR3 region has the DNA TGTGCCAGCAGCTTAGTACAATCCTACGAGCAGTACTTC. Residues: CASSLVQSYEQYF.

This chain joins TRBV25-1 and TRBJ2-7; no clear D gene. V shed 3 bases and J shed 3 bases, with 6 bases lying between them. The CDR3 length is 12 residues. Germline CDR1 is MGHDK and CDR2 is SYGVNS. The CDR3 region is CASSDPYYEQYF. The CDR3 bases are TGTGCCAGCAGTGACCCGTACTACGAGCAGTACTTC.

Written as DNA, the CDR3 is TGTGCCAGCAGCCGCCGGGACAGGGGTGGTGAGCAGTTCTTC. As protein: CASSRRDRGGEQFF. V usage is TRBV3-1 (or the pseudogene TRBV3-2) and J usage is TRBJ2-1; 10 bases line up with TRBD1. The V and J ends lost 4 bases and 9 bases, in that order; junction bases with no gene match: 6. The CDR3 has 14 residues. Germline assignment: CDR1 LGHDT and CDR2 YNNKEL (reference sequence).

The gene calls are TRBV7-6 and TRBJ2-2; TRBD2 matches 10 bases. CDR3 size: 18 residues. V dropped 0 bases and J dropped 0; count of bases not matched to a gene: 4. The germline V gene has CDR1 SGHVS and CDR2 FNYEAQ. CDR3 nucleotide sequence: TGTGCCAGCAGCTTAGCGGCTAGCGGGGGCGCGAACACCGGGGAGCTGTTTTTT. Translation gives CASSLAASGGANTGELFF.

This clone came up once. The chain has TRBV18 and TRBJ1-2; possibly TRBD1 for D (5 bases). CDR3 length: 14 amino acids. V lost 3 bases and J 5 bases, leaving 13 bases between the germline ends. The germline V gene has CDR1 KGHSH and CDR2 LQKENI. The CDR3 nucleotides read TGTGCCAGCTCACCGAGTCGGGAGGGGTATGGCTACACCTTC. Its translation: CASSPSREGYGYTF. Full variable domain (outside the CDR3, taken from reference TRBV18 and TRBJ1-2): NAGVMQNPRHLVRRRGQEARLRCSPMKGHSHVYWYRQLPEEGLKFMVYLQKENIIDESGMPKERFSAEFPKEGPSILRIQQVVRGDSAAYFCASSPSREGYGYTFGSGTRLTVV.

CDR3 bases: TGTGCCAGCAGAAACAGGGGGACTGAAGCTTTCTTT. Translation gives CASRNRGTEAFF. The chain uses TRBV6-5 and TRBJ1-1; TRBD1 matches 8 bases. There are 12 residues in the CDR3. The J segment lost 5 bases and the V segment lost 6 bases, leaving 2 bases of the junction unmatched. Germline lookup yields CDR1 MNHEY and CDR2 SVGAGI.

This clone appeared once. J is TRBJ2-7 and V is TRBV28; maybe TRBD1 (5 bases). Looked up from germline, CDR1 is MDHEN and CDR2 is SYDVKM. The CDR3 loop spans 11 amino acids. V lost 7 bases to trimming and J lost 3 bases, with 7 bases between them. The CDR3 bases are TGTGCCAGCACCGACAGCTACGAGCAGTACTTC. This gives the protein CASTDSYEQYF.

This clone was found a few times. The rearrangement uses TRBV30 and TRBJ1-2; 7 bases agree with TRBD1. The length of the CDR3 is 12 residues. Losses at the gene ends were 3 bases for V and 4 bases for J; bases not matched to a gene: 2. CDR1 and CDR2 from the germline V gene are GTSNPN and SVGIG (reference sequence). The CDR3 protein is CAWRAGGYGYTF. In DNA form, the CDR3 reads TGTGCCTGGAGGGCAGGGGGCTATGGCTACACCTTC.